One and the same sample provided the 23 T cell receptor beta chains below, sequenced in a study of Ad26.COV2.S vaccination and SARS-CoV-2 variants. Sequencing used immunoSEQ multiplex PCR; TCRdb keeps in-frame clones, though not all of them. Counted here are about 400,000 clones, about 91% occurring once; the ten biggest clones make up under 2%. The sample's treatment: roughly 19 received Ad26.COV2.S at low or high dose, single or two shots; roughly five received placebo; per-sample allocation not given. Collection of the samples took place on day 63 after the first injection of vaccine or placebo. The source was peripheral blood, collected in a trial of Ad26.COV2.S vaccine versus placebo. The receptors here all came from a person aged 18-60 years who received the Ad26.COV2.S COVID-19 vaccine or a placebo.

This chain connects TRBV19 to TRBJ2-2, with D perhaps given as TRBD1 or TRBD2 (5 bases each). Per the germline V gene, CDR1 is LNHDA and CDR2 is SQIVND (reference sequence). Trimming took 7 bases from V and 4 from J, leaving 19 bases between them. CDR3 length: 16 residues. The CDR3 sequence is CASKPTRGAGTGELFF. In DNA, the CDR3 is TGTGCCAGTAAACCCACCCGAGGGGCGGGCACCGGGGAGCTGTTTTTT.

The chain recombines TRBV6-5 with TRBJ1-1; 7 bases match TRBD1. The V gene's germline CDR1 is MNHEY and CDR2 SVGAGI. The CDR3 has 16 residues. Trimming removed 0 bases from V and 0 bases from J; junction bases left unmatched: 4. The chain's CDR3 is CASSYSTQGMNTEAFF. CDR3 in DNA: TGTGCCAGCAGTTACTCGACACAGGGGATGAACACTGAAGCTTTCTTT.

The chain is built from TRBV6-5 and TRBJ2-1; TRBD2 matches at 9 bases. Trimming took 7 bases from V and 7 from J; bases not matched to a gene: 8. Looked up from germline, CDR1 is MNHEY and CDR2 is SVGAGI. This CDR3 comprises 14 residues. The CDR3 is CASKGLARFNEQFF. CDR3 coding DNA: TGTGCCAGCAAGGGACTAGCTCGTTTTAATGAGCAGTTCTTC.

This chain connects TRBV5-1 to TRBJ2-5; possibly TRBD1 for D (5 bases). The germline V gene encodes CDR1 SGHRS and CDR2 YFSETQ. The germline V and J ends were trimmed by 1 base and 4 bases, with 11 bases remaining between them. CDR3 length equals 14 residues. In DNA, the CDR3 is TGCGCCAGCAGCTTGTTCCCCGACAGAGAGACCCAGTACTTC. Protein sequence: CASSLFPDRETQYF.

This clone showed up just once. The rearrangement uses TRBV6-5 and TRBJ2-1; possible D gene TRBD2, 6 bases. CDR1 and CDR2 (germline): MNHEY, SVGAGI. Trimming left V 0 bases short and J 3 bases short, with 9 bases between. The CDR3 totals 15 residues. The CDR3 reads CASSYSSGLYNEQFF. The CDR3 DNA sequence: TGTGCCAGCAGTTACTCTAGCGGACTCTACAATGAGCAGTTCTTC.

The rearrangement links TRBV29-1 to TRBJ2-5; D possibly corresponds to TRBD2 (5 bases). The CDR3 is 11 amino acids. CDR1 and CDR2 from the germline V gene are SQVTM and ANQGSEA. Trimming pared 7 bases from V and 5 bases from J, leaving 11 bases between. The CDR3 DNA reads TGCAGCGCCTCTAGCACGGAGACCCAGTACTTC. Its protein is CSASSTETQYF.

This rearrangement joins TRBV4-2 to TRBJ2-7, with D tentatively TRBD1 (6 bases). Trimming shortened V by 0 bases and J by 2 bases, and 14 bases separated the two germline ends. The CDR3 runs 16 residues. CDR1 is LGHNA and CDR2 is YNFKEQ in the germline V gene. The DNA for the CDR3 is TGTGCCAGCAGCCAAGATGGGGCAGGGACAACCTACGAGCAGTACTTC. Protein: CASSQDGAGTTYEQYF.

The rearrangement joins TRBV6-2 or TRBV6-3 to TRBJ2-6; D is ambiguous. The V end was cut by 5 bases, the J end by 0 bases, with 14 bases between. Germline CDR1 MNHEY, CDR2 SVGEGT. This CDR3 has 17 residues. CDR3 residues: CASSPYQAASGANVLTF. The CDR3 DNA reads as TGTGCCAGCAGTCCCTATCAGGCAGCCTCTGGGGCCAACGTCCTGACTTTC.

The rearrangement links TRBV12-3 or TRBV12-4 to TRBJ1-1; no clear D. The CDR3 has 11 amino acids. The V gene lost 6 bases and the J gene lost 3 bases, with 5 bases spanning the gap. CDR3 loop: CASSLYTEAFF. CDR3 nucleotide sequence: TGTGCCAGCAGCCTCTACACTGAAGCTTTCTTT.

This sequence joins TRBV28 and TRBJ2-7; 8 positions match TRBD2. The CDR3 contains 22 residues. Germline loops: CDR1 MDHEN, CDR2 SYDVKM. The V gene end was trimmed by 3 bases and the J gene end by 4 bases; junction bases not matched to a gene: 29. CDR3 residues: CASSFIRDPSPGRSGSSYEQYF. The CDR3 DNA reads as TGTGCCAGCAGTTTCATCAGGGATCCGTCCCCTGGGAGAAGCGGGAGTTCTTACGAGCAGTACTTC.

Points on this clone: The same CDR3 can be traced to other DNA sequences in this sample. The V call is TRBV28, the J call TRBJ1-5; no reliable D call. Germline CDR1 is MDHEN and CDR2 is SYDVKM. With 1 base removed from V and 5 bases from J, the gap between germline ends came to 6 bases. The CDR3 totals 13 residues. The CDR3 loop is CASSLLGDQPQHF. DNA for the CDR3: TGTGCCAGCAGTTTATTGGGTGATCAGCCCCAGCATTTT.

The chain has TRBV11-3 and TRBJ2-5; D remains ambiguous. The CDR3 sequence is 15 residues long. Germline V CDR1 and CDR2: SGHNT, YENEEA. V dropped 3 bases and J dropped 1 base, with 12 bases sitting between them. The CDR3 DNA sequence: TGTGCCAGCAGCTTCGGCAGGCTGGTCCAAGAGACCCAGTACTTC. It codes for CASSFGRLVQETQYF.

This clone has just a few counts. The V gene is TRBV9, the J gene TRBJ2-7; D gene ambiguous. V was pared by 0 bases and J by 6 bases, with 10 bases between. In germline, CDR1 is SGDLS, CDR2 YYNGEE. This CDR3 is 13 amino acids long. This CDR3 reads CASSVDNFAEQYF. CDR3 DNA: TGTGCCAGCAGCGTAGATAATTTTGCCGAGCAGTACTTC.

The chain couples TRBV6-1 to TRBJ2-4; 7 bases match TRBD1. The CDR3 is made up of 14 amino acids. In germline, CDR1 is MNHNS, CDR2 SASEGT. J lost 6 bases, V lost 3 bases, and 5 bases had no gene match. Here the CDR3 DNA reads TGTGCCAGCAGTGAGCCGGGACAGATAAACATTCAGTACTTC. Translation: CASSEPGQINIQYF.

The gene calls are TRBV18 and TRBJ2-7; perhaps TRBD2 as D (6 bases). V was pared by 2 bases and J by 7 bases, with 12 bases between. The CDR3 covers 13 residues. CDR1 is KGHSH, CDR2 LQKENI, per germline. CDR3 region: CASSPGGGREQYF. The DNA of the CDR3 is TGTGCCAGCTCACCAGGGGGAGGTCGGGAGCAGTACTTC.

Regarding this clone: Other DNA sequences of this sample code for an identical CDR3. The chain is built from TRBV28 and TRBJ1-1; 9 positions agree with TRBD1. The ends lost 4 bases at V and 2 bases at J; junction bases unmatched: 2. Germline V lookup: CDR1 MDHEN, CDR2 SYDVKM. CDR3 length equals 14 residues. The CDR3 is CASSSGQGNTEAFF. CDR3 sequence (DNA): TGTGCCAGCAGTTCGGGACAGGGAAACACTGAAGCTTTCTTT. Full variable domain (missing parts from reference TRBV28 and TRBJ1-1): DVKVTQSSRYLVKRTGEKVFLECVQDMDHENMFWYRQDPGLGLRLIYFSYDVKMKEKGDIPEGYSVSREKKERFSLILESASTNQTSMYLCASSSGQGNTEAFFGQGTRLTVV.

The genes are TRBV7-9 and TRBJ2-1; TRBD1 agrees at 10 bases. Trimming took 1 base from V and 4 from J; bases not matched to a gene: 7. The CDR3 is 17 amino acids. CDR1 is SEHNR and CDR2 is FQNEAQ in the germline V gene (reference sequence). CDR3 DNA sequence: TGTGCCAGCAGCTTAGGGCTTGTGGGACAGGGGTACAATGAGCAGTTCTTC. Its translation is CASSLGLVGQGYNEQFF.

The chain is built from TRBV19 and TRBJ2-7; D not resolved. V lost 4 bases to trimming and J lost 2 bases, with 9 bases between them. The CDR3 length is 13 residues. The germline V gene encodes CDR1 LNHDA and CDR2 SQIVND (reference sequence). This chain's CDR3 is CASSRKSAYEQYF. Written as DNA, the CDR3 is TGTGCCAGTAGTAGGAAGTCGGCCTACGAGCAGTACTTC.

The chain is built from TRBV5-1 and TRBJ2-2; 7 bases match TRBD1. In germline, CDR1 is SGHRS, CDR2 YFSETQ. This CDR3 comprises 14 residues. After removal of 4 bases from V and 7 bases from J, the junction contained 7 bases not matched to a gene. The chain's CDR3 is CASSPEGARGELFF. CDR3 coding DNA: TGCGCCAGCAGCCCCGAGGGGGCTCGCGGGGAGCTGTTTTTT. Based on the CDR3 plus reference TRBV5-1 and TRBJ2-2, the full variable domain is KAGVTQTPRYLIKTRGQQVTLSCSPISGHRSVSWYQQTPGQGLQFLFEYFSETQRNKGNFPGRFSGRQFSNSRSEMNVSTLELGDSALYLCASSPEGARGELFFGEGSRLTVL.

This clone was found a few times. CDR3 nucleotides: TGTGCCAGCAGCTTGACAGCACAAGAGACCCAGTACTTC. As protein: CASSLTAQETQYF. The chain carries TRBV11-2 and TRBJ2-5; the D gene is possibly TRBD1 (5 bases). Germline CDR1 and CDR2: SGHAT and FQNNGV. V lost 3 bases, J lost 2 bases, and 7 bases lay in between. The CDR3 runs to 13 residues. Complete variable domain (other parts from reference TRBV11-2 and TRBJ2-5): EAGVAQSPRYKIIEKRQSVAFWCNPISGHATLYWYQQILGQGPKLLIQFQNNGVVDDSQLPKDRFSAERLKGVDSTLKIQPAKLEDSAVYLCASSLTAQETQYFGPGTRLLVL.

J is TRBJ2-3 and V is TRBV28; D not resolved. This CDR3 spans 14 amino acids. V was trimmed by 7 bases and J by 0 bases, leaving 11 bases between them. The germline gives CDR1 MDHEN, CDR2 SYDVKM. The CDR3 is CASTRHSSTDTQYF. CDR3 in DNA: TGTGCCAGCACCCGTCACTCTAGCACAGATACGCAGTATTTT.

This chain joins TRBV28 and TRBJ2-1; 10 positions agree with TRBD2. This CDR3 comprises 14 residues. CDR1 MDHEN and CDR2 SYDVKM come from the germline V gene. The ends lost 6 bases at V and 9 bases at J; junction bases unmatched: 8. The CDR3 sequence: CASRSSGSQAEQFF. DNA for the CDR3: TGTGCCAGCAGATCTAGCGGGAGCCAGGCTGAGCAGTTCTTC.

The genes are TRBV3-1 (or the pseudogene TRBV3-2) and TRBJ1-6; D not resolved. Germline V lookup: CDR1 LGHDT, CDR2 YNNKEL (reference sequence). V lost 1 base and J 6 bases, leaving 16 bases between the germline ends. The CDR3 length is 17 residues. The CDR3, as DNA: TGTGCCAGCAGCCAAGGGCCCAACAGAGGGCCTAATTCACCCCTCCACTTT. Translating it yields CASSQGPNRGPNSPLHF.